The sequence of this T cell receptor beta chain was determined in a study of T cell repertoires in cytomegalovirus infection. Across the whole study: From public TCR beta signatures came an indication of both CMV infection and matching HLA type. Study-level points and caveats: Summed frequency of public TCR beta families distinguished CMV carriers with the relevant HLA. What dominated the ex vivo response were HLA-C-restricted CMV-specific TCR beta clonotypes.

This clonotype was seen a few times. The antigen remains undetermined. TCRdb reprocessed the reads via MiXCR and lists one record per CDR3 protein. The sample lists hundreds of thousands of distinct CDR3 sequences; 30% to 35% were seen once. Germline V CDR1 and CDR2: SEHNR, FQNEAQ (reference sequence). The CDR3 sequence is 14 residues long. Trimming took off 6 bases at V and 2 bases at J, with 8 bases between the two ends. The J gene is TRBJ2-6, the V gene TRBV7-9, with no clear D. The sequence derives from a human donor in good health (CMV status not recorded). Some clones in this sample may be carry-over from other donors' samples. The sequences come from cultured CD8+ T cells from PBMCs, collected from culture after CMV antigen stimulation. The CDR3 DNA follows: TGTGCCAGCAGTCCCCCCGCTGGGGCCAACGTCCTGACTTTC. It is translated as CASSPPAGANVLTF.